This passage covers 15 T cell receptor beta chains from one sample sequenced in a study of blood T cell repertoires in COVID-19. Generated by immunoSEQ multiplex PCR, the TCRdb table keeps only in-frame clones and is missing some. The data show some 490,000 clones, around nine tenths seen once. Sequencing used PBMCs or T cells enriched from blood (not recorded which). The receptors come from a woman in her sixties or seventies who had recovered from COVID-19.

V usage is TRBV5-4 and J usage is TRBJ1-4; maybe TRBD1 (5 bases). This CDR3 has 14 amino acids. Germline assignment: CDR1 SGHNT and CDR2 YYREEE (reference sequence). V was trimmed by 3 bases and J by 5 bases, leaving 11 bases between them. CDR3 residues: CASSSGLQNEKLFF. The CDR3 DNA reads as TGTGCCAGCAGCTCGGGACTGCAAAATGAAAAACTGTTTTTT.

This clone was counted a single time. This chain links TRBV19 with TRBJ2-6; TRBD1 matches at 8 bases. This CDR3 region has 20 residues. The J segment lost 0 bases and the V segment lost 5 bases, leaving 15 bases of the junction unmatched. Germline V gene lookup returns CDR1 LNHDA and CDR2 SQIVND (reference sequence). CDR3 amino acids: CASSATPQGVISSGANVLTF. CDR3 DNA sequence: TGTGCCAGTAGTGCCACGCCACAGGGGGTTATAAGCTCTGGGGCCAACGTCCTGACTTTC. Full variable domain (outside the CDR3, taken from reference TRBV19 and TRBJ2-6): DGGITQSPKYLFRKEGQNVTLSCEQNLNHDAMYWYRQDPGQGLRLIYYSQIVNDFQKGDIAEGYSVSREKKESFPLTVTSAQKNPTAFYLCASSATPQGVISSGANVLTFGAGSRLTVL.

The chain has TRBV27 and TRBJ2-7; no reliable D call. The V end lost 3 bases, the J end lost 2 bases, and 8 bases lay between the germline ends. The CDR3 sequence is 13 residues long. Germline V gene lookup returns CDR1 MNHEY and CDR2 SMNVEV (reference sequence). The CDR3 nucleotides are TGTGCCAGCAGTTTTAGTCATGCCTACGAGCAGTACTTC. This gives the protein CASSFSHAYEQYF.

This clone was picked up one time. Here the CDR3 reads CASSGTPKGNEQYV. The CDR3 DNA reads as TGTGCCAGCTCAGGGACTCCCAAGGGGAACGAGCAGTACGTC. The V call is TRBV28, the J call TRBJ2-7, with a weak D call TRBD2 (6 bases). V lost 8 bases and J 5 bases, leaving 19 bases between the germline ends. The CDR3 covers 14 residues. Germline V gene data show CDR1 as MDHEN and CDR2 as SYDVKM.

With respect to this clone: Other nucleotide sequences from this sample produce the same CDR3. The CDR3 DNA reads TGCAGCGTCGGACAGGGGGCTGACTATGGCTACACCTTC. Translation: CSVGQGADYGYTF. This rearrangement joins TRBV29-1 to TRBJ1-2, with TRBD1 matching over 11 bases. J gave up 3 bases and V 6 bases, and 3 bases lay outside the gene matches. Germline CDR1 is SQVTM and CDR2 is ANQGSEA. CDR3 length: 13 amino acids.

The rearrangement joins TRBV5-1 to TRBJ1-2; the match to TRBD1 covers 7 bases. The ends lost 9 bases at V and 8 bases at J; junction bases unmatched: 19. CDR3 length: 15 residues. From germline, CDR1 is SGHRS and CDR2 YFSETQ. DNA for the CDR3: TGCGCCATTACAAAGGCACAGGACAGGCCTAGAGGCTACACCTTC. It codes for CAITKAQDRPRGYTF.

A single count supports this clone. The V gene is TRBV18, the J gene TRBJ2-3, with 7 bases fitting TRBD1. CDR3 length equals 13 residues. Germline assignment: CDR1 KGHSH and CDR2 LQKENI. J gave up 6 bases and V 5 bases, and 5 bases lay outside the gene matches. CDR3 bases: TGTGCCAGCTCAACCGACAGGGCGGATACGCAGTATTTT. Encoded protein: CASSTDRADTQYF.

The chain carries TRBV5-1 and TRBJ2-2; tentative D call: TRBD2 (7 bases). Looked up from germline, CDR1 is SGHRS and CDR2 is YFSETQ. The length of the CDR3 is 17 residues. V lost 4 bases, J lost 0 bases, and 16 bases lay in between. The CDR3 region is CASSPWGGAPNTGELFF. The CDR3 DNA is TGCGCCAGCAGCCCCTGGGGGGGGGCACCGAACACCGGGGAGCTGTTTTTT.

This chain connects TRBV19 to TRBJ1-4, with D possibly being TRBD1 (5 bases). Trimming took 6 bases from V and 7 from J, leaving 15 bases between them. CDR3 length equals 14 residues. Germline V gene data show CDR1 as LNHDA and CDR2 as SQIVND (reference sequence). CDR3 sequence (DNA): TGTGCCAGTAGCCGGACGGGGGAAGCTGAAAAACTGTTTTTT. Protein sequence: CASSRTGEAEKLFF. Together with reference TRBV19 and TRBJ1-4, the CDR3 gives the full variable domain: DGGITQSPKYLFRKEGQNVTLSCEQNLNHDAMYWYRQDPGQGLRLIYYSQIVNDFQKGDIAEGYSVSREKKESFPLTVTSAQKNPTAFYLCASSRTGEAEKLFFGSGTQLSVL.

The chain employs TRBV9 and TRBJ2-5, with a weak D call TRBD1 (6 bases). Germline-derived CDR1 and CDR2 are SGDLS and YYNGEE. Trimming took off 0 bases at V and 1 base at J, with 10 bases between the two ends. The CDR3 is 15 residues long. CDR3: CASSVAQGPQETQYF. Written as DNA, the CDR3 is TGTGCCAGCAGCGTAGCTCAGGGGCCCCAAGAGACCCAGTACTTC.

V gene TRBV11-2 combines with J gene TRBJ2-5; 7 positions agree with TRBD2. This CDR3 is built from 13 residues. V shed 1 base and J 5 bases; nucleotides not matched to a gene: 1. Germline CDR1 and CDR2: SGHAT and FQNNGV. CDR3 bases: TGTGCCAGCAGCTTAGGCGGGGGTGAGACCCAGTACTTC. This encodes CASSLGGGETQYF.

V usage is TRBV5-1 and J usage is TRBJ2-5; 9 bases are shared with TRBD1. Losses at the gene ends were 5 bases for V and 4 bases for J; bases not matched to a gene: 3. The CDR3 consists of 13 residues. Germline V gene data show CDR1 as SGHRS and CDR2 as YFSETQ. The CDR3 protein is CASRRDRVETQYF. In DNA form, the CDR3 reads TGCGCCAGCAGACGGGACAGGGTAGAGACCCAGTACTTC.

The chain employs TRBV19 and TRBJ1-1; TRBD1 matches 7 bases. Germline CDR1 is LNHDA and CDR2 is SQIVND (reference sequence). The CDR3 consists of 12 residues. V lost 6 bases and J lost 5; bases outside the gene matches: 3. CDR3 sequence reads: CASRRQGTEAFF. CDR3 in DNA: TGTGCCAGTAGACGACAGGGAACTGAAGCTTTCTTT.

This rearrangement joins TRBV18 to TRBJ1-3; D gene unclear. Germline CDR1 is KGHSH and CDR2 is LQKENI. This CDR3 comprises 13 residues. V dropped 3 bases and J dropped 4 bases, with 7 bases sitting between them. CDR3 in DNA: TGTGCCAGCTCACCGGTGGGCGGAAACACCATATATTTT. Encoded protein: CASSPVGGNTIYF.

The rearrangement joins TRBV28 to TRBJ1-2; 7 positions agree with TRBD1. Germline assignment: CDR1 MDHEN and CDR2 SYDVKM. The V segment lost 2 bases and the J segment 2 bases; nucleotides outside the gene matches: 5. The CDR3 runs 15 residues. This CDR3 is CASSLMTQGNYGYTF. The CDR3 DNA reads TGTGCCAGCAGTTTAATGACACAGGGGAACTATGGCTACACCTTC.